The entry below gives a single TCR beta chain sequence along with its context. Its specificity is unknown. Profiled with immunoSEQ multiplex PCR; TCRdb holds only in-frame clones, not every one. The profile covers approximately 74,000 clones, with roughly 74% appearing a single time and 2.5% to 3% taken by the ten largest. The data were obtained in a study of vaccination effects on CD4 cells after COVID-19. Findings and limits, study-wide: Vaccine- and infection-induced clones showed marked clonal contraction late following vaccination.

Sequencing was preceded by expansion of antigen-specific CD4+ T cells with viral peptide pools in the ViraFEST assay. Upon completion of approximately ten days in culture, CD4+ T cells were isolated. None of these healthy vaccinees had been infected with SARS-CoV-2 before vaccination. Two million PBMC per well were cultured with 8.5 to 10 IU/ml IL-2 and roughly 9.9 ug/ml peptides. It was on days 3 and 7 that half the medium was replaced with IL-2 medium. There are 12 residues in the CDR3. The germline V and J ends were trimmed by 1 base and 11 bases, with 12 bases remaining between them. CDR1 is GTSNPN and CDR2 is SVGIG in the germline V gene (reference sequence).

V gene TRBV30 combines with J gene TRBJ1-5, with D maybe TRBD1 (5 bases). This sequence originates from a human donor who received a COVID-19 vaccine. This specimen consisted of CD4+ T cells from PBMCs cultured with HCoV-NL63 spike peptides, obtained before COVID-19 vaccination. The CDR3 DNA reads as TGTGCCTGGAGTGAGCCAGGGCTGACCCAGCATTTT. Translated: CAWSEPGLTQHF.